This record covers a single TCR beta chain. No antigen is known for it. Method: immunoSEQ multiplex PCR; TCRdb's copy keeps in-frame clones and lacks some. In the table there are about 79,000 clones, 93% of which are singletons. This record belongs to a study of cytomegalovirus exposure and HLA in healthy donors. The donors were members of the validation cohort comprising roughly 130 subjects, separate from the roughly 680-subject first cohort. Study findings and constraints: A classifier reportedly called cytomegalovirus status with high sensitivity and specificity. Later, an analysis found that TCR clusters from the first cohort tended to co-occur in the 90 to 150 validation repertoires. Investigators reported over 150 TCR beta chains as tied to cytomegalovirus.

This receptor was taken from a woman under 40 in good health and CMV-seronegative. Sequenced input: PBMCs.

This chain's CDR3 is CATSRDRGTGTSFAEAFF. CDR3 nucleotides: TGTGCCACCAGCAGAGATAGGGGGACAGGTACCTCGTTCGCTGAAGCTTTCTTT. The chain combines TRBV15 with TRBJ1-1, with TRBD1 matching 8 bases. The CDR3 is 18 residues long. Germline V gene data show CDR1 as LNHNV and CDR2 as YYDKDF (reference sequence). Trimming at V came to 0 bases and at J to 6 bases, leaving 15 bases not matched to a gene.